This TCR beta chain comes out of a study of blood T cell repertoires in COVID-19 (TCRdb year 2020). About the study as a whole: Samples from collaborators originated in the United States, Italy and Spain and spanned both the acute and convalescent phases of COVID-19. The prospective study material was composed of cDNA or gDNA derived from T cells, B-cell-depleted T cells, or PBMCs. Subjects who had been exposed to COVID-19, were actively infected with it, or had recovered from it provided the deeply sampled blood TCRbeta repertoires that made up the dataset. A freely available public database, intended as a resource for researchers studying the immune response to SARS-CoV-2, is where the repertoires were released. Samples were obtained from the ongoing ImmuneRACE study (first 160 participants) and from some 1,300 subjects provided by 6 global collaborators. The sample metadata nearly always contained a de-identified subject ID, COVID-19 status, age in years and sex. Where available, HLA class I and class II types were obtained from metadata supplied by the sample provider rather than from assay-based typing. What the work shows at the level of the full study, not this receptor alone: The amount of clinical and demographic metadata varied by source and participant and was provided uncurated.

The CDR3 covers 13 residues, taking in both the cysteine and the phenylalanine. The only DNA kept is the CDR3, 39 bases in frame from the first base. Per the germline V gene, SGHTA is the CDR1 and FQGTGA is the CDR2. V is cut back by 5 bases and J by 2 bases, with 2 bases in the junction unmatched. Concerning this clone: Its antigen is unknown. Qualities for individual bases were not recorded, and no much larger clone is one base off.

TCRbeta CDR3 regions were amplified from genomic DNA using the immunoSEQ Assay, a bias-controlled multiplex PCR. In the paper's pipeline: Within the assay, amplification of reference gene primers was used to estimate how many nucleated cells each sample contained. Sequence reads were collapsed and filtered to measure the absolute abundance of every unique TCRbeta CDR3 rearrangement. For each sample, productive Simpson clonality was calculated by taking the square root of Simpson's diversity index across productive rearrangements. TCRdb retrieved this table from immuneACCESS and kept in-frame rearrangements only. Not all clones are present; in checked studies, unresolved V genes account for under half, and no reason is known for the remainder. V, J and clone size reflect that table, while D and trimming were determined from the DNA. The sample profile shows about 73,000 clones; roughly 80% of them were found once. Jointly, the top ten make up around 27% of the sample.

Each collaborating institution followed its own protocols to collect whole blood in K2EDTA tubes. For TCRbeta analysis, collaborators shipped samples as frozen whole blood, isolated PBMCs, or DNA extracted from either of those sample types. The sequenced material came from peripheral blood. The chain employs TRBV7-3 and TRBJ2-5; 7 of the junction bases match TRBD2. This receptor was obtained from a human donor in a cohort sampled during active COVID-19. The DNA sequence follows: TGTGCCAGCAGCCTGGGACTACAAGAGACCCAGTACTTC. Its coded protein is CASSLGLQETQYF.